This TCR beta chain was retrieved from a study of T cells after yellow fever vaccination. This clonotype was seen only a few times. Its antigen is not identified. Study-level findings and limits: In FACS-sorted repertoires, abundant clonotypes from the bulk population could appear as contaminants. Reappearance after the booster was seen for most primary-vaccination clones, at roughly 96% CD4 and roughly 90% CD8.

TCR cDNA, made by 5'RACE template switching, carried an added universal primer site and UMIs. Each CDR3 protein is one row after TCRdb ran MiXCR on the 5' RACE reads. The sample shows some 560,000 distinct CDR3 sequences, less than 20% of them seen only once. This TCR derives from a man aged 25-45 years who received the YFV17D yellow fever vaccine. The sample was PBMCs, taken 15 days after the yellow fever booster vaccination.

The chain's CDR3 is CASSLEAVTWHTQYF. The CDR3 coding sequence is TGTGCCAGCAGTTTGGAAGCGGTCACCTGGCATACGCAGTATTTT. The rearrangement uses TRBV12-3 or TRBV12-4 and TRBJ2-3; weak D call: TRBD2 (5 bases). The CDR3 is 15 amino acids. The V end was cut by 3 bases, the J end by 7 bases, with 17 bases between.